The 3 T cell receptor beta chains presented below share a single source sample, sequenced in a study of blood T cell repertoires in COVID-19. Assay: immunoSEQ multiplex PCR; the TCRdb copy retains only in-frame clones and omits some. The sample has about 8,400 clones; roughly nine tenths are singletons. Sample: peripheral blood. The receptors were sampled from a man aged 55 to 70 with acute or convalescent COVID-19.

The rearrangement joins TRBV11-2 to TRBJ2-3, with D perhaps matching TRBD2 (5 bases). Germline assignment: CDR1 SGHAT and CDR2 FQNNGV. The CDR3 has 15 amino acids. V lost 0 bases, J lost 0 bases, and 7 bases lay in between. CDR3 bases: TGTGCCAGCAGCTTAGAAGCGGTTAGCACAGATACGCAGTATTTT. It codes for CASSLEAVSTDTQYF.

This chain uses TRBV7-3 with TRBJ1-1; D gene unclear. Germline assignment: CDR1 SGHTA and CDR2 FQGTGA. This CDR3 comprises 14 residues. Trimming removed 3 bases at V and 3 bases at J, with 11 bases between. The CDR3 sequence is CASSLAPQDTEAFF. Written as DNA, the CDR3 is TGTGCCAGCAGCTTGGCCCCCCAGGACACTGAAGCTTTCTTT. The full variable domain, in which reference TRBV7-3 and TRBJ1-1 provide the parts outside the CDR3, is GAGVSQTPSNKVTEKGKYVELRCDPISGHTALYWYRQSLGQGPEFLIYFQGTGAADDSGLPNDRFFAVRPEGSVSTLKIQRTERGDSAVYLCASSLAPQDTEAFFGQGTRLTVV.

The CDR3 bases are TGTGCCAGCAGGCAAGGGGGACAGGGTAAATATGGCTACACCTTC. Translating gives CASRQGGQGKYGYTF. The rearrangement uses TRBV27 and TRBJ1-2, with 9 positions matching TRBD1. Germline CDR1 is MNHEY and CDR2 is SMNVEV (reference sequence). CDR3 length equals 15 residues. The ends lost 6 bases at V and 5 bases at J; junction bases unmatched: 10.